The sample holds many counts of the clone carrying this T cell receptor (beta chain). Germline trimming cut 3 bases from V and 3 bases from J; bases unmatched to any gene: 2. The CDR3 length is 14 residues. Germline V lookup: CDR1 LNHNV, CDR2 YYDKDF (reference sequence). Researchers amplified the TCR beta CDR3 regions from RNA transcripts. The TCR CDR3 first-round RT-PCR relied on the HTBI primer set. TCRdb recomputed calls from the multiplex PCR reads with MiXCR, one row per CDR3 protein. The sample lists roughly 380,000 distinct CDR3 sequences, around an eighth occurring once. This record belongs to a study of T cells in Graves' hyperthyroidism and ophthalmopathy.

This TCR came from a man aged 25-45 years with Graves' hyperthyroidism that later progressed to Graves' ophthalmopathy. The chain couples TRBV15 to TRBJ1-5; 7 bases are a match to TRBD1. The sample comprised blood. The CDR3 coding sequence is TGTGCCACCAGCAGGACAGGGAACAATCAGCCCCAGCATTTT. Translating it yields CATSRTGNNQPQHF.